These 20 T cell receptor beta chains share one sample of origin, sequenced in a study of CD8+CD57+ T cells in acquired aplastic anemia. For sequencing, patients were chosen who had shown expansion of CD8+CD57+ cells by flow cytometry. Researchers used genomic DNA as the template to profile TCR beta VDJ and CDR3. TCRdb called the reads again in MiXCR, with one record for every CDR3 protein. Of roughly 280,000 distinct CDR3 sequences in the sample, roughly 59% were seen once. The sample taken for sequencing was sorted CD4+, CD8+, or CD8+CD57+ T cells (not recorded which) from PBMCs. The receptor source for this set is a human donor with aplastic anemia.

The V and J genes are TRBV20-1 and TRBJ2-5; 7 bases map to TRBD1. The CDR3 contains 14 residues. Germline assignment: CDR1 DFQATT and CDR2 SNEGSKA (reference sequence). J lost 2 bases, V lost 6 bases, and 9 bases had no gene match. The chain's CDR3 is CSATSSTGQETQYF. The CDR3 DNA sequence: TGCAGTGCCACCTCCTCGACAGGGCAAGAGACCCAGTACTTC.

This chain joins TRBV19 and TRBJ1-2; unclear D gene. The length of the CDR3 is 13 residues. V dropped 6 bases and J dropped 2 bases, with 10 bases sitting between them. The germline CDR1 and CDR2 sequences are LNHDA and SQIVND (reference sequence). In nucleotides, the CDR3 is TGTGCCAGTAGGGAAGGAGCCAACTATGGCTACACCTTC. It is translated as CASREGANYGYTF.

This clonotype showed up just a few times. The chain links TRBV5-1 to TRBJ1-2; D remains unclear. CDR3 length: 14 residues. Trimming took off 2 bases at V and 4 bases at J, with 12 bases between the two ends. Germline lookup yields CDR1 SGHRS and CDR2 YFSETQ. CDR3 bases: TGCGCCAGCAGCTTAACTCCAGGAACCTATGGCTACACCTTC. It is translated as CASSLTPGTYGYTF.

On this clonotype: It may be a read error: a sequence one base away is much more abundant. Since the CDR3 does not end with the conserved phenylalanine or tryptophan, this likely comes from a read error. The rearrangement links TRBV12-3 or TRBV12-4 to TRBJ2-1; TRBD2 aligns across 9 bases. Germline trimming cut 6 bases from V and 4 bases from J; bases unmatched to any gene: 10. This CDR3 is 16 amino acids long. CDR3 bases: TGTGCCAGCAGCTTGTCGGGACTAGCCCCATACAATGAGCAGTTCTCC. Its protein product is CASSLSGLAPYNEQFS.

In its sample, this clonotype was seen many times. J is TRBJ1-2 and V is TRBV6-5; TRBD1 is a possible D gene (6 bases). This CDR3 region has 15 residues. Trimming left V 1 base short and J 4 bases short, with 13 bases between. Germline CDR1 is MNHEY and CDR2 is SVGAGI. The CDR3, as DNA: TGTGCCAGCAGTTACTTGCAGGGGACTGGCTATGGCTACACCTTC. It yields the protein CASSYLQGTGYGYTF.

V gene TRBV9 combines with J gene TRBJ2-7, with TRBD2 matching over 10 bases. The CDR3 loop spans 15 amino acids. CDR1 is SGDLS, CDR2 YYNGEE, per germline. J lost 0 bases, V lost 2 bases, and 2 bases had no gene match. The CDR3 here is CASSVTSGVSYEQYF. The CDR3 region has the DNA TGTGCCAGCAGCGTCACTAGCGGGGTCTCCTACGAGCAGTACTTC.

As regards this clonotype: A single base separates this from a much larger clone, so it may be a read error. Likely a read error: the CDR3 ends without its conserved phenylalanine or tryptophan. The rearrangement uses TRBV5-4 and TRBJ1-2; perhaps TRBD1 as D (5 bases). Looked up from germline, CDR1 is SGHNT and CDR2 is YYREEE (reference sequence). This CDR3 has 15 residues. The CDR3 nucleotides read TGCGCCAGCAGCTTGGATCCGGGACCGATCTATGGCTACACCTCC. This codes for CASSLDPGPIYGYTS.

The DNA of the CDR3 is TGTGCCAGCAGCAAGAAAAACTTTTTTTTT. Protein: CASSKKNFFF. The chain recombines TRBV4-2 with TRBJ1-4; no definite D call. V was clipped by 5 bases and J by 17 bases, with 12 bases between them. The CDR3 is made up of 10 amino acids. Germline V gene data show CDR1 as LGHNA and CDR2 as YNFKEQ.

A few counts support this clonotype. The CDR3 loop is CASLGLAGRQETQYF. The CDR3 DNA is TGTGCCAGCCTAGGACTAGCGGGGAGGCAGGAGACCCAGTACTTC. The chain links TRBV2 to TRBJ2-5, with TRBD2 matching over 12 bases. Germline CDR1 and CDR2: SNHLY and FYNNEI. The CDR3 consists of 15 residues. After removal of 8 bases from V and 5 bases from J, the junction contained 9 bases not matched to a gene.

This clonotype occurred once. V is TRBV16 and J is TRBJ1-1; TRBD1 aligns across 8 bases. CDR3 length: 13 amino acids. Germline V gene sequence: CDR1 KGHSY, CDR2 FQNENV. Germline trimming cut 7 bases from V and 4 bases from J; bases unmatched to any gene: 5. CDR3 in DNA: TGTGCCAGCATCATCGACAGGGGCACTGAAGCTTTCTTT. Its protein product is CASIIDRGTEAFF.

The rearrangement joins TRBV7-8 to TRBJ2-2; no clear D. V was clipped by 1 base and J by 6 bases, with 6 bases between them. This CDR3 is built from 13 residues. Germline CDR1 is SGHVS and CDR2 is FQNEAQ. The CDR3 DNA follows: TGTGCCAGCAGCTTAGAGTGGGCCGGGGAGCTGTTTTTT. Translated, it gives CASSLEWAGELFF. Filled out from reference TRBV7-8 and TRBJ2-2, the complete variable domain reads GAGVSQSPRYKVAKRGQDVALRCDPISGHVSLFWYQQALGQGPEFLTYFQNEAQLDKSGLPSDRFFAERPEGSVSTLKIQRTQQEDSAVYLCASSLEWAGELFFGEGSRLTVL.

This chain uses TRBV19 with TRBJ1-1; D ambiguous. V was shortened by 6 bases and J by 10 bases, with 21 bases between the two germline ends. The CDR3 length is 14 residues. From germline, CDR1 is LNHDA and CDR2 SQIVND (reference sequence). This CDR3 is CASSPHGAGGRAFF. Written as DNA, the CDR3 is TGTGCCAGTAGCCCCCACGGAGCGGGAGGGCGAGCTTTCTTT.

The V gene is TRBV4-3, the J gene TRBJ1-2, with unresolved D. The V end lost 4 bases, the J end lost 8 bases, and 20 bases lay between the germline ends. Per germline, CDR1 LGHNA and CDR2 YSLEER. CDR3 length: 15 residues. The CDR3 sequence: CASSLGANNELGYTF. The DNA of the CDR3 is TGCGCCAGCAGCCTCGGAGCCAATAACGAGTTGGGCTACACCTTC.

This chain links TRBV20-1 with TRBJ2-3, with TRBD1 matching 12 bases. From germline, CDR1 is DFQATT and CDR2 SNEGSKA (reference sequence). There are 15 residues in the CDR3. V was clipped by 4 bases and J by 6 bases; unmatched bases: 8. The CDR3 DNA reads TGCAGTGCTACCCGCCGGGACAGGGGGCTGGATACGCAGTATTTT. Translation: CSATRRDRGLDTQYF.

This clonotype was observed a few times. The V call is TRBV19, the J call TRBJ2-7; tentative D call: TRBD1 (6 bases). The CDR3 is 15 residues long. Germline CDR1 reads LNHDA; CDR2 reads SQIVND (reference sequence). V lost 4 bases, J lost 8 bases, and 21 bases lay in between. CDR3 sequence (DNA): TGTGCCAGTAGTACTCGACAGGCATCACAGGGCAAGCAGTACTTC. Protein sequence: CASSTRQASQGKQYF.

As regards this clonotype: As the CDR3 is not closed by the conserved phenylalanine or tryptophan, this likely results from a read error. The V call is TRBV24-1, the J call TRBJ2-3, with 8 bases matching TRBD2. CDR1 and CDR2 (germline): KGHDR, SFDVKD. This CDR3 spans 16 amino acids. The J segment lost 0 bases and the V segment lost 1 base, leaving 2 bases of the junction unmatched. CDR3 coding DNA: TGTGCCACCAGTGATTTTAGCGGGACTAGCACAGATACGCAGTATCTT. Protein: CATSDFSGTSTDTQYL.

The V gene is TRBV6-5, the J gene TRBJ1-6, with 8 bases fitting TRBD1. The V gene's germline CDR1 is MNHEY and CDR2 SVGAGI. This CDR3 is built from 15 residues. Trimming at V came to 1 base and at J to 8 bases, leaving 4 bases not matched to a gene. The CDR3 nucleotides are TGTGCCAGCAGTTACTTTCGGGGACAGGATTCACCCCTCCACTTT. Its protein is CASSYFRGQDSPLHF.

V usage is TRBV7-9 and J usage is TRBJ1-3; D possibly corresponds to TRBD1 (6 bases). V gave up 5 bases and J gave up 0 bases, with 11 bases separating them. The CDR3 is 15 residues long. CDR1 is SEHNR and CDR2 is FQNEAQ in the germline V gene (reference sequence). The CDR3 here is CASSGGHLSGNTIYF. The CDR3 DNA sequence: TGTGCCAGCAGCGGGGGCCACCTCTCTGGAAACACCATATATTTT.

There are a few counts of this clonotype. The J gene is TRBJ1-2, the V gene TRBV7-9; 8 bases align to TRBD1. J gave up 7 bases and V 3 bases, and 13 bases lay outside the gene matches. The CDR3 extends over 16 amino acids. Germline V gives CDR1 SEHNR, CDR2 FQNEAQ (reference sequence). The CDR3 loop reads CASSLGSTGGSSGYTF. CDR3 DNA: TGTGCCAGCAGCTTGGGCAGTACAGGGGGTAGCAGTGGCTACACCTTC.

V gene TRBV29-1 combines with J gene TRBJ1-2; 9 nucleotides line up with TRBD1. Losses at the gene ends were 3 bases for V and 4 bases for J; bases not matched to a gene: 6. Germline V gives CDR1 SQVTM, CDR2 ANQGSEA. CDR3 length: 14 amino acids. The CDR3 sequence: CSVDLDRGLYGYTF. The CDR3 nucleotides read TGCAGCGTTGACTTGGACAGGGGACTCTATGGCTACACCTTC.